This T cell receptor (beta chain) is drawn from a study of blood T cell repertoires in COVID-19. Study details: The study drew acute and convalescent COVID-19 samples from the United States, Italy and Spain.

In the authors' workflow: Amplification of reference gene primers was used by the study to estimate nucleated cell counts. Using immunoSEQ multiplex PCR, the repertoire was profiled, and TCRdb retains in-frame clones only, with some absent. V, J and clone size were drawn from that table, and D and trimming were deduced from the DNA. The repertoire has fewer than 200,000 clones, around three quarters of them found once; the top ten carry roughly 8.6%. The receptor was isolated from a man between 60 and 75 years old with acute or convalescent COVID-19. Source material: peripheral blood.

The CDR3 loop reads CASSLVFGSSYEQYF. For the CDR3, the DNA is TGTGCCAGCAGCTTAGTGTTCGGGAGCTCCTACGAGCAGTACTTC. V is TRBV7-2 and J is TRBJ2-7; TRBD2 is a possible D gene (6 bases). Trimming took 1 base from V and 0 from J, leaving 10 bases between them. Germline loops: CDR1 SGHTA, CDR2 FQGNSA. The CDR3 contains 15 residues. The whole variable domain, remainder taken from reference TRBV7-2 and TRBJ2-7, is GAGVSQSPSNKVTEKGKDVELRCDPISGHTALYWYRQSLGQGLEFLIYFQGNSAPDKSGLPSDRFSAERTGGSVSTLTIQRTQQEDSAVYLCASSLVFGSSYEQYFGPGTRLTVT.